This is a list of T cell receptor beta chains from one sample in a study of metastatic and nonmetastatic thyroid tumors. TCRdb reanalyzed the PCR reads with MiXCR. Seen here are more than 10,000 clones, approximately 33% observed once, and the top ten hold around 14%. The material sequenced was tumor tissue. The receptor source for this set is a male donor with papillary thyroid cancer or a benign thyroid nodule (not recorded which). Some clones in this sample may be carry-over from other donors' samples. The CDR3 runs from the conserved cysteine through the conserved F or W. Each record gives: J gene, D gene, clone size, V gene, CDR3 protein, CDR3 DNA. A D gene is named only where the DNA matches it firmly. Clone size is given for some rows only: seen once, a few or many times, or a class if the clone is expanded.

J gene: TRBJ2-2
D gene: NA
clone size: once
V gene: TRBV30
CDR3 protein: CAWWDINTGELFF
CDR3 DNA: TGTGCCTGGTGGGACATCAACACCGGGGAGCTGTTTTTT

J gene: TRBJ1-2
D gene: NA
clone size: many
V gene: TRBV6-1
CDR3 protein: CASNWLQANYGYTF
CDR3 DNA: TGTGCCAGCAATTGGTTACAGGCTAACTATGGCTACACCTTC

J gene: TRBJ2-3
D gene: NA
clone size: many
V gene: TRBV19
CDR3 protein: CASSARREGGAGTDTQYF
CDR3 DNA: TGTGCCAGTAGTGCCCGAAGGGAGGGGGGCGCAGGTACAGATACGCAGTATTTT

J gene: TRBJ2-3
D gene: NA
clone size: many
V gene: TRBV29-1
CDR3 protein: CSADSDAADTQYF
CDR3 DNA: TGCAGCGCCGACTCGGACGCGGCAGATACGCAGTATTTT

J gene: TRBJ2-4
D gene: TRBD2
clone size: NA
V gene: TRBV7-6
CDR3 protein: CASSPRSGTSGRDIQYF
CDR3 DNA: TGTGCCAGCAGCCCCCGCTCCGGGACTAGCGGGAGGGACATTCAGTACTTC

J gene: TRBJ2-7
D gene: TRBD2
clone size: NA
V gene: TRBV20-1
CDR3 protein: CSASETSGSYEQYF
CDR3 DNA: TGCAGTGCTTCCGAGACTAGCGGGAGTTACGAGCAGTACTTC

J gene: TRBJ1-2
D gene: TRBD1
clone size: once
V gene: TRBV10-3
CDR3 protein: CAIRSQLGQESCYTF
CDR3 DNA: TGTGCCATCAGGAGTCAATTGGGACAGGAGTCGTGCTACACCTTC

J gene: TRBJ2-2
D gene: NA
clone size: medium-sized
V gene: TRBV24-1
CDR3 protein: CATSERTATGELFF
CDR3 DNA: TGTGCCACCAGTGAGCGTACAGCCACCGGGGAGCTGTTTTTT

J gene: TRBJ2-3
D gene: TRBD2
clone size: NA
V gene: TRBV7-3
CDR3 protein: CASSPLVLAGTDTQYF
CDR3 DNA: TGTGCCAGCAGCCCCCTGGTGCTAGCGGGAACAGATACGCAGTATTTT

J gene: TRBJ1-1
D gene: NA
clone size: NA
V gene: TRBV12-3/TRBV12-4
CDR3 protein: CASSVRKGTFF
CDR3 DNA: TGTGCCAGCAGCGTCCGAAAGGGGACTTTCTTT

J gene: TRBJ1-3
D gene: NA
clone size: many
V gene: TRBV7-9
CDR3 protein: CAKQAMETSGNTIYF
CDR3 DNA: TGTGCCAAGCAGGCCATGGAGACCTCTGGAAACACCATATATTTT

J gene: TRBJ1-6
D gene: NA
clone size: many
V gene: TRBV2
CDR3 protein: CASSEGGSSYNSPLHF
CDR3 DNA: TGTGCCAGCAGTGAGGGGGGGAGCTCCTATAATTCACCCCTCCACTTT

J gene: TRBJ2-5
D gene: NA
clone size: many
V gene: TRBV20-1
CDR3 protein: CSARGEDGAMETQYF
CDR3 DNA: TGCAGTGCTAGAGGAGAGGACGGAGCGATGGAGACCCAGTACTTC

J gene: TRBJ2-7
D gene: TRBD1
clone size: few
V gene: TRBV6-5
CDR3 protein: CASSYRVTGGPVLLEQYF
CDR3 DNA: TGTGCCAGCAGTTACCGGGTGACAGGGGGCCCTGTGCTCTTGGAGCAGTACTTC

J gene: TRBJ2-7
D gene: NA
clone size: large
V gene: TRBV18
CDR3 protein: CASSSGSHEQYF
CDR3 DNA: TGTGCCAGCTCATCAGGAAGCCACGAGCAGTACTTC

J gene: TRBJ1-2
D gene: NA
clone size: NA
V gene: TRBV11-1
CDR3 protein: CSSSLSWATGIVSGYTF
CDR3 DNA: TGTTCCAGCAGCTTGTCTTGGGCGACAGGAATTGTCTCTGGCTACACCTTC

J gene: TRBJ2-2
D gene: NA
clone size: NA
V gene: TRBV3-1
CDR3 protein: CASSHMGGTGELFF
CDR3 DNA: TGTGCCAGCAGCCACATGGGAGGAACCGGGGAGCTGTTTTTT

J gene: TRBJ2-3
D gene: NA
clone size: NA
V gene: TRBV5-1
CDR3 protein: CASCLDDEDTRYF
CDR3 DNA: TGCGCCAGCTGCTTGGACGACGAAGATACGCGGTATTTT

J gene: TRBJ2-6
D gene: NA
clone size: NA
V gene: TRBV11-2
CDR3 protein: CASILVRDGTSGANVLTF
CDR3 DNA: TGTGCCAGCATCTTAGTAAGGGACGGAACCTCTGGGGCCAACGTCCTGACTTTC

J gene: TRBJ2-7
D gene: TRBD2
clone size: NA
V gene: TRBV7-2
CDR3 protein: CASSVGLASSYEQYF
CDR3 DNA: TGTGCCAGCAGCGTGGGACTAGCGTCCTCCTACGAGCAGTACTTC

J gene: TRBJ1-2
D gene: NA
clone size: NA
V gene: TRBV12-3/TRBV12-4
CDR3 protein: CASSSRENYCYNF
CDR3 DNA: TGTGCCAGCAGTTCCAGGGAAAACTATTGCTACAACTTC

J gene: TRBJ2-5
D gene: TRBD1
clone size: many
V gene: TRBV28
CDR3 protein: CASSASNRGAGETQYF
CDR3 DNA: TGTGCCAGCAGTGCCTCAAACAGGGGCGCGGGAGAGACCCAGTACTTC

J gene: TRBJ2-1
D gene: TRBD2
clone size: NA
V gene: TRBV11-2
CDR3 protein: CASSPRLAGVRDEQFF
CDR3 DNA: TGTGCCAGCAGCCCCCGGCTAGCGGGAGTTAGGGATGAGCAGTTCTTC

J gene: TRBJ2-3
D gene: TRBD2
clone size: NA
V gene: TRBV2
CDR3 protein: CASSETPSGEDTDTQYF
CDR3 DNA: TGTGCCAGCAGTGAAACCCCTAGCGGGGAGGACACAGATACGCAGTATTTT